Each of the 27 T cell receptor beta chains below was sequenced from the same sample in a study of cytomegalovirus exposure and HLA in healthy donors. The protocol was immunoSEQ multiplex PCR, while the TCRdb copy is restricted to in-frame clones and leaves out a portion. The sample shows over 250,000 clones, around 87% of them seen only once. Sequenced: PBMCs. The receptor source for this set is a young woman in good health and CMV-seropositive.

This rearrangement joins TRBV27 to TRBJ1-6; perhaps TRBD1 as D (5 bases). The CDR3 contains 16 residues. The V end was cut by 5 bases, the J end by 6 bases, with 17 bases between. Germline loops: CDR1 MNHEY, CDR2 SMNVEV (reference sequence). This CDR3 reads CASSPSAPGINSPLHF. The CDR3, as DNA: TGTGCCAGCAGTCCATCAGCCCCAGGGATTAATTCACCCCTCCACTTT.

This clone has just one count. The chain couples TRBV29-1 to TRBJ2-7; D remains unclear. V lost 7 bases and J lost 3, with 16 bases in between. The CDR3 has 13 amino acids. Germline CDR1 reads SQVTM; CDR2 reads ANQGSEA. CDR3 residues: CSAVSSTGYEQYF. CDR3 nucleotides: TGCAGCGCTGTGTCCAGCACGGGCTACGAGCAGTACTTC.

CDR3 loop: CAWSGGRNQPQHF. The CDR3 DNA reads as TGTGCCTGGAGTGGAGGCCGCAATCAGCCCCAGCATTTT. V usage is TRBV30 and J usage is TRBJ1-5; D is uncertain. The CDR3 length is 13 residues. The ends were cut back, 1 base at V and 2 bases at J, with 6 bases in the middle. Germline V gives CDR1 GTSNPN, CDR2 SVGIG (reference sequence).

The chain is built from TRBV7-6 and TRBJ2-7; 9 bases match TRBD2. Germline values: CDR1 SGHVS, CDR2 FNYEAQ. This CDR3 region has 14 residues. The V segment lost 8 bases and the J segment 2 bases; nucleotides outside the gene matches: 7. The CDR3 nucleotides are TGTGCCAGCTCGTCTAGCGGGGATACCTACGAGCAGTACTTC. It yields the protein CASSSSGDTYEQYF. Together with reference TRBV7-6 and TRBJ2-7, the CDR3 gives the full variable domain: GAGVSQSPRYKVTKRGQDVALRCDPISGHVSLYWYRQALGQGPEFLTYFNYEAQQDKSGLPNDRFSAERPEGSISTLTIQRTEQRDSAMYRCASSSSGDTYEQYFGPGTRLTVT.

This clone turned up a few times. V is TRBV15 and J is TRBJ1-2; D is unclear. The CDR3 has 12 amino acids. The V end lost 5 bases, the J end lost 7 bases, and 11 bases lay between the germline ends. Germline CDR1 reads LNHNV; CDR2 reads YYDKDF (reference sequence). CDR3 residues: CATSSARGGYTF. The CDR3 bases are TGTGCCACCAGCTCCGCGCGGGGTGGCTACACCTTC.

This clone was seen just once. The chain combines TRBV4-2 with TRBJ2-7; TRBD2 might be the D (6 bases). There are 17 residues in the CDR3. Germline CDR1 reads LGHNA; CDR2 reads YNFKEQ. Trimming pared 0 bases from V and 3 bases from J, leaving 18 bases between. The DNA for the CDR3 is TGTGCCAGCAGCCAAGAAGTGCGGTCGGGGGAACTCTACGAGCAGTACTTC. Amino acids: CASSQEVRSGELYEQYF.

This chain connects TRBV7-6 to TRBJ1-2, with D possibly being TRBD1 (5 bases). The germline V gene encodes CDR1 SGHVS and CDR2 FNYEAQ. V lost 1 base to trimming and J lost 6 bases, with 12 bases between them. The CDR3 runs 14 residues. The CDR3 reads CASSLVPGHNGYTF. The DNA for the CDR3 is TGTGCCAGCAGCTTAGTCCCCGGACATAATGGCTACACCTTC.

The gene calls are TRBV10-3 and TRBJ1-2; the D gene is possibly TRBD1 (6 bases). Germline CDR1 ENHRY, CDR2 SYGVKD. The CDR3 runs to 13 residues. V was clipped by 5 bases and J by 5 bases, with 12 bases between them. The CDR3 protein is CAISPGARYGYTF. CDR3 in DNA: TGTGCCATCAGTCCGGGGGCGCGGTATGGCTACACCTTC.

This clone was picked up a small number of times. The rearrangement uses TRBV5-5 and TRBJ1-4; tentatively, D is TRBD1 (6 bases). The CDR3 totals 17 residues. Germline CDR1 and CDR2: SGHKS and YYEKEE (reference sequence). V dropped 0 bases and J dropped 3 bases, with 15 bases sitting between them. The CDR3 DNA sequence: TGTGCCAGCAGCTTGGGGGCCAACAGGGTGGCTAATGAAAAACTGTTTTTT. This codes for CASSLGANRVANEKLFF.

V is TRBV6-1 and J is TRBJ1-5; the D gene is possibly TRBD1 (6 bases). The CDR3 has 17 amino acids. The germline V and J ends were trimmed by 0 bases and 7 bases, with 19 bases remaining between them. Germline CDR1 is MNHNS and CDR2 is SASEGT. The CDR3 is CASSEARLESGVQPQHF. The CDR3 coding sequence is TGTGCCAGCAGTGAAGCGCGGCTAGAGTCAGGGGTCCAGCCCCAGCATTTT.

The DNA for the CDR3 is TGTGCCAGCAGCTTAGGGACTTCCGCTGGGGCCGAGCAGTACTTC. Its translation is CASSLGTSAGAEQYF. The chain recombines TRBV5-6 with TRBJ2-7; D might be TRBD2 (6 bases). The CDR3 spans 15 residues. From germline, CDR1 is SGHDT and CDR2 YYEEEE. Trimming took 2 bases from V and 6 from J, leaving 18 bases between them.

The gene calls are TRBV28 and TRBJ1-1, with a tentative D call TRBD1 (5 bases). There are 12 residues in the CDR3. V was trimmed by 6 bases and J by 10 bases, leaving 15 bases between them. Germline V lookup: CDR1 MDHEN, CDR2 SYDVKM. CDR3 sequence (DNA): TGTGCCAGCAGCCTCCTGGGGGAGATAGCTTTCTTT. This sequence encodes CASSLLGEIAFF.

This chain connects TRBV28 to TRBJ1-1, with a possible D match to TRBD1 (6 bases). CDR1 MDHEN and CDR2 SYDVKM come from the germline V gene. Trimming took 5 bases from V and 6 from J, leaving 16 bases between them. This CDR3 is built from 14 residues. The CDR3, as DNA: TGTGCCAGCAGTCCCCCCCGGGGGCTACCTGAAGCTTTCTTT. Its protein is CASSPPRGLPEAFF.

This chain joins TRBV7-9 and TRBJ2-3; the match to TRBD1 covers 9 bases. Germline lookup yields CDR1 SEHNR and CDR2 FQNEAQ (reference sequence). The junction had 7 bases not matched to a gene; V was cut back by 4 bases and J by 2 bases. CDR3 length equals 16 residues. The CDR3 loop is CASSSDRGFPTDTQYF. The CDR3 DNA is TGTGCCAGCAGCTCGGACAGGGGATTTCCCACAGATACGCAGTATTTT.

This chain joins TRBV7-6 and TRBJ2-7, with unresolved D. Germline assignment: CDR1 SGHVS and CDR2 FNYEAQ. V lost 4 bases to trimming and J lost 3 bases, with 13 bases between them. The CDR3 has 14 residues. CDR3 DNA sequence: TGTGCCAGCAGCTCCATCGGGCCTTACTACGAGCAGTACTTC. It codes for CASSSIGPYYEQYF.

The V gene is TRBV30, the J gene TRBJ1-2; a weak D match, TRBD1 (5 bases). V lost 0 bases to trimming and J lost 2 bases, with 7 bases between them. The CDR3 runs to 13 residues. The germline gives CDR1 GTSNPN, CDR2 SVGIG (reference sequence). CDR3 in amino acids: CAWSVGVNYGYTF. The CDR3 bases are TGTGCCTGGAGTGTAGGGGTGAACTATGGCTACACCTTC.

The genes are TRBV7-3 and TRBJ1-1, with D possibly TRBD1 on 5 matching bases. This CDR3 comprises 16 residues. Trimming shortened V by 5 bases and J by 1 base, and 17 bases separated the two germline ends. Per germline, CDR1 SGHTA and CDR2 FQGTGA. The CDR3 is CASSPLGPAGNTEAFF. The CDR3 DNA is TGTGCCAGCAGCCCCCTGGGGCCGGCGGGGAACACTGAAGCTTTCTTT.

The chain couples TRBV7-9 to TRBJ2-1; D is perhaps TRBD1 or TRBD2 (6 bases each). Germline-derived CDR1 and CDR2 are SEHNR and FQNEAQ (reference sequence). This CDR3 comprises 13 residues. V was trimmed by 8 bases and J by 7 bases, leaving 15 bases between them. CDR3 protein: CASAGQGKNEQFF. The CDR3 DNA reads as TGTGCCAGCGCGGGGCAGGGGAAAAATGAGCAGTTCTTC.

The chain joins TRBV7-2 to TRBJ1-4; D is possibly TRBD1 (6 bases). This CDR3 is built from 13 residues. Trimming took off 5 bases at V and 7 bases at J, with 11 bases between the two ends. CDR1 SGHTA and CDR2 FQGNSA come from the germline V gene. The CDR3 loop is CASSIRQVEKLFF. CDR3 bases: TGTGCCAGCAGCATTAGACAGGTTGAAAAACTGTTTTTT. Together with reference TRBV7-2 and TRBJ1-4, the CDR3 gives the full variable domain: GAGVSQSPSNKVTEKGKDVELRCDPISGHTALYWYRQSLGQGLEFLIYFQGNSAPDKSGLPSDRFSAERTGGSVSTLTIQRTQQEDSAVYLCASSIRQVEKLFFGSGTQLSVL.

The rearrangement joins TRBV9 to TRBJ1-3; D remains ambiguous. Germline CDR1 SGDLS, CDR2 YYNGEE. The CDR3 totals 13 residues. V was clipped by 4 bases and J by 0 bases, with 5 bases between them. In DNA, the CDR3 is TGTGCCAGCAGCCCAATCTCTGGAAACACCATATATTTT. Protein sequence: CASSPISGNTIYF.

The CDR3 nucleotides read TGTGCCAGTAGTAATGGGAGCTTAATCTACGAGCAGTACTTC. This gives the protein CASSNGSLIYEQYF. V gene TRBV19 combines with J gene TRBJ2-7; a possible D gene is TRBD2 (5 bases). Germline assignment: CDR1 LNHDA and CDR2 SQIVND (reference sequence). The CDR3 runs 14 residues. V was pared by 4 bases and J by 3 bases, with 13 bases between.

The rearrangement uses TRBV4-1 and TRBJ1-2; no reliable D call. There are 18 residues in the CDR3. Germline values: CDR1 MGHRA, CDR2 YSYEKL. V dropped 0 bases and J dropped 4 bases, with 21 bases sitting between them. This CDR3 reads CASSQDTRATYASYGYTF. The CDR3, as DNA: TGCGCCAGCAGCCAAGATACGCGGGCAACGTACGCTTCCTATGGCTACACCTTC.

V usage is TRBV7-9 and J usage is TRBJ1-2; possibly TRBD1 for D (6 bases). The ends were cut back, 0 bases at V and 4 bases at J, with 9 bases in the middle. This CDR3 region has 14 residues. In germline, CDR1 is SEHNR, CDR2 FQNEAQ (reference sequence). CDR3 amino acids: CASSLAGTPYGYTF. In DNA form, the CDR3 reads TGTGCCAGCAGCTTAGCAGGGACACCCTATGGCTACACCTTC. The full variable domain, completed using reference TRBV7-9 and TRBJ1-2, is DTGVSQNPRHKITKRGQNVTFRCDPISEHNRLYWYRQTLGQGPEFLTYFQNEAQLEKSRLLSDRFSAERPKGSFSTLEIQRTEQGDSAMYLCASSLAGTPYGYTFGSGTRLTVV.

V and J are TRBV29-1 and TRBJ1-1; D call uncertain. Trimming pared 4 bases from V and 1 base from J, leaving 7 bases between. The CDR3 covers 12 residues. The germline gives CDR1 SQVTM, CDR2 ANQGSEA. The CDR3 spells CSVGRANTEAFF. As DNA, the CDR3 is TGCAGCGTTGGACGGGCGAACACTGAAGCTTTCTTT.

CDR3 protein: CASSWRGYGYTF. CDR3 sequence (DNA): TGTGCCAGCAGTTGGCGGGGCTATGGCTACACCTTC. The V gene is TRBV28, the J gene TRBJ1-2; D remains unclear. This CDR3 is 12 amino acids long. Germline values: CDR1 MDHEN, CDR2 SYDVKM. V lost 4 bases and J 4 bases, leaving 7 bases between the germline ends.

The V and J genes are TRBV5-6 and TRBJ1-2; D remains unclear. Germline CDR1 reads SGHDT; CDR2 reads YYEEEE. The CDR3 is 12 amino acids. Trimming stripped 1 base from V and 4 bases from J, with 5 bases between. In DNA, the CDR3 is TGTGCCAGCAGCTTGACCAGCTATGGCTACACCTTC. Translating it yields CASSLTSYGYTF.

This clone was counted at least ten times. The V gene is TRBV5-1, the J gene TRBJ2-3; the D is unclear. Trimming took 1 base from V and 5 from J, leaving 17 bases between them. The CDR3 runs to 16 residues. CDR1 is SGHRS and CDR2 is YFSETQ in the germline V gene. The CDR3, as DNA: TGCGCCAGCAGCTTGTCGGCAACAAGCACTGGAGATACGCAGTATTTT. Translation: CASSLSATSTGDTQYF.